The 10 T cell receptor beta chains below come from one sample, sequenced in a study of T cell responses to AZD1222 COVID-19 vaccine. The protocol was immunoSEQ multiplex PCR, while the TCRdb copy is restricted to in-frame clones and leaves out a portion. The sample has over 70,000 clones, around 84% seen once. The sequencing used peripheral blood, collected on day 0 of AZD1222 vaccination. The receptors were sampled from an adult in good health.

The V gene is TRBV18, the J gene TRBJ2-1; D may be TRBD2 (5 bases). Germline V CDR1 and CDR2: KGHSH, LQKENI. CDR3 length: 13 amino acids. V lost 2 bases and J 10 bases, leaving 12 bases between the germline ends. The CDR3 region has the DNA TGTGCCAGCTCACCAGGAGGCTTTCGGGAGCAGTTCTTC. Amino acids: CASSPGGFREQFF.

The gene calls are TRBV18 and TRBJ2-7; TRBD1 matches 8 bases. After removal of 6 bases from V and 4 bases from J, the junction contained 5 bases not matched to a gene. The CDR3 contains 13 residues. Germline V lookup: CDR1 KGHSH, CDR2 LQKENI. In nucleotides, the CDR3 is TGTGCCAGCTCCGGACAGGGAGAATACGAGCAGTACTTC. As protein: CASSGQGEYEQYF.

The CDR3 sequence: CATSYTDTQYF. The CDR3 nucleotides read TGTGCCACCAGCTACACAGATACGCAGTATTTT. The rearrangement uses TRBV24-1 and TRBJ2-3; D not resolved. Trimming removed 7 bases at V and 2 bases at J, with 3 bases between. This CDR3 contains 11 residues. Germline CDR1 KGHDR, CDR2 SFDVKD.

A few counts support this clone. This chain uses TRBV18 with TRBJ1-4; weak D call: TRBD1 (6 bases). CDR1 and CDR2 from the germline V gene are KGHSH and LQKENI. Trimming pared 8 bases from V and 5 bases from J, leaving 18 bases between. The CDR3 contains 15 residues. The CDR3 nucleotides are TGTGCCAGCGGGGATGACCCAGGGGCCAATGAAAAACTGTTTTTT. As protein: CASGDDPGANEKLFF. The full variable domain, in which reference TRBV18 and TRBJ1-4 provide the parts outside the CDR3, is NAGVMQNPRHLVRRRGQEARLRCSPMKGHSHVYWYRQLPEEGLKFMVYLQKENIIDESGMPKERFSAEFPKEGPSILRIQQVVRGDSAAYFCASGDDPGANEKLFFGSGTQLSVL.

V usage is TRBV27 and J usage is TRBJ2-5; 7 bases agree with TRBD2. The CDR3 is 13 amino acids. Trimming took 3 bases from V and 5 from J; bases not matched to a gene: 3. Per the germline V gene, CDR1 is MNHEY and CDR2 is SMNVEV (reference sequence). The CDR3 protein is CASSFRGGETQYF. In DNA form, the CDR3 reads TGTGCCAGCAGTTTTCGGGGAGGGGAGACCCAGTACTTC.

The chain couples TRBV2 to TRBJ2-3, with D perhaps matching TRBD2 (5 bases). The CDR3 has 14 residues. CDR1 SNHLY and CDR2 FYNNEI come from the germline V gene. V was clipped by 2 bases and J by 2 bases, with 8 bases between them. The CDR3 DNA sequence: TGTGCCAGCAGTGAATCGACTAACACAGATACGCAGTATTTT. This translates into CASSESTNTDTQYF.

The CDR3 DNA follows: TGTGCCAGCAGCCCTAGTGGGACAGGGGGCCAAGAGACCCAGTACTTC. Its protein product is CASSPSGTGGQETQYF. The V and J genes are TRBV28 and TRBJ2-5; 11 bases fit TRBD1. Germline V gene sequence: CDR1 MDHEN, CDR2 SYDVKM. V gave up 6 bases and J gave up 1 base; unmatched junction bases: 7. There are 16 residues in the CDR3. The full variable domain, in which reference TRBV28 and TRBJ2-5 provide the parts outside the CDR3, is DVKVTQSSRYLVKRTGEKVFLECVQDMDHENMFWYRQDPGLGLRLIYFSYDVKMKEKGDIPEGYSVSREKKERFSLILESASTNQTSMYLCASSPSGTGGQETQYFGPGTRLLVL.

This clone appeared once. The CDR3 protein is CASSIGTGTTPLHF. The CDR3 nucleotides are TGTGCCAGTAGTATCGGGACAGGGACTACACCCCTCCACTTT. The chain couples TRBV19 to TRBJ1-6, with 9 bases that match TRBD1. The CDR3 has 14 residues. The trim removed 3 bases at V and 11 bases at J, leaving 5 bases unmatched. Germline V gene data show CDR1 as LNHDA and CDR2 as SQIVND (reference sequence).

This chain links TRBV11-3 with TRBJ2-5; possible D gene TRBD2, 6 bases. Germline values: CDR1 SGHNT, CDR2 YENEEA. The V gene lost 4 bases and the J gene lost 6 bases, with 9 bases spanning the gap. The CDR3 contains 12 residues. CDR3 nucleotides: TGTGCCAGCAGCTCTAGCGCCAAGACCCAGTACTTC. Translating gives CASSSSAKTQYF.

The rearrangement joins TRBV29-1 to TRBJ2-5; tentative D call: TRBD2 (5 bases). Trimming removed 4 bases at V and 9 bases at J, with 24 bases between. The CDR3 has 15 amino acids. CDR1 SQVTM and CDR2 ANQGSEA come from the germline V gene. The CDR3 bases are TGCAGCGTTGGATGGAGCACTACGGCCTCGGGGTCCCAGTACTTC. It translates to CSVGWSTTASGSQYF.